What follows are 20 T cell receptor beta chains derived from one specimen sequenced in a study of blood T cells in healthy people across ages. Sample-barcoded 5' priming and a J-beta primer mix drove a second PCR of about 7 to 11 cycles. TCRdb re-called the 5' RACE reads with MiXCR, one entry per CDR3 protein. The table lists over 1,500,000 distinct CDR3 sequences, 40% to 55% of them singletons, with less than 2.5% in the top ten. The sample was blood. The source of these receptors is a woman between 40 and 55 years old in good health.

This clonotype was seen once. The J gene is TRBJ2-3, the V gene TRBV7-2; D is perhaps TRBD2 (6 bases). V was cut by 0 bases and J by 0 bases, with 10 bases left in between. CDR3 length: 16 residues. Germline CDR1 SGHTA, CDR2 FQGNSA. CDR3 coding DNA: TGTGCCAGCAGCTTAGCTACGGGGGTGAGCACAGATACGCAGTATTTT. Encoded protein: CASSLATGVSTDTQYF.

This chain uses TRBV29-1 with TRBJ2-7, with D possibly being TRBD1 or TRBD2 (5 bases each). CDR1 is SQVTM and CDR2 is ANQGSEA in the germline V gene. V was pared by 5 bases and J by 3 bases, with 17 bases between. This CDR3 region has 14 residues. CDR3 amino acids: CSVLQVTRSYEQYF. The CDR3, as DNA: TGCAGCGTTTTACAGGTAACTAGGAGCTACGAGCAGTACTTC.

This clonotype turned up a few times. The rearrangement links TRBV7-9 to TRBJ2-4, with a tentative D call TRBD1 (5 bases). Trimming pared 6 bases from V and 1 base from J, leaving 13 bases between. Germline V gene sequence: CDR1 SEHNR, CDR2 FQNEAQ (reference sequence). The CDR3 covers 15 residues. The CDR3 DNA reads TGTGCCAGCAGTTCCTCAGGGCGGGCCAAAAACATTCAGTACTTC. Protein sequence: CASSSSGRAKNIQYF.

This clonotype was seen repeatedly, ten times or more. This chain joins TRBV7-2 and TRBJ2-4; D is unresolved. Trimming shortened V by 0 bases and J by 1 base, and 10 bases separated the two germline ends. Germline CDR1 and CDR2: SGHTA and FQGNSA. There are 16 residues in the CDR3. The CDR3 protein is CASSLARDSAKNIQYF. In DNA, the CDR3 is TGTGCCAGCAGCTTAGCGCGCGATTCGGCCAAAAACATTCAGTACTTC.

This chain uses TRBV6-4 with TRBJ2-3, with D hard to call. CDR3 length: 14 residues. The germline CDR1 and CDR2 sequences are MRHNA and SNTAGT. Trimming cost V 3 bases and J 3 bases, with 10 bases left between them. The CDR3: CASSENLITDTQYF. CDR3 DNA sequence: TGTGCCAGCAGTGAAAACCTAATTACAGATACGCAGTATTTT.

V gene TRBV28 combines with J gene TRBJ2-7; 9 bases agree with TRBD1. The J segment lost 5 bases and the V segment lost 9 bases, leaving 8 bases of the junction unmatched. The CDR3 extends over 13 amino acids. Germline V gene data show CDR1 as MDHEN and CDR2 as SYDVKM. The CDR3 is CARPGQGGHEQYF. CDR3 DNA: TGTGCCAGGCCGGGACAGGGTGGACACGAGCAGTACTTC.

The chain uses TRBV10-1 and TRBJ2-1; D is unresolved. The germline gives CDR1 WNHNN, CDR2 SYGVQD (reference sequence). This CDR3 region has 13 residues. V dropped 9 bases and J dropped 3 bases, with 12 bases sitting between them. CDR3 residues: CASAQEYYNEQFF. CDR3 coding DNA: TGCGCCAGTGCTCAGGAGTACTACAATGAGCAGTTCTTC.

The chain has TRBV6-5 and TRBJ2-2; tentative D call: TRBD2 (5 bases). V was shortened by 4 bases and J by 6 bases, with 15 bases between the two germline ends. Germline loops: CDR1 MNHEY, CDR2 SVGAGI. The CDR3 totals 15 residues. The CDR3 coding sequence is TGTGCCAGCAGTTCTGCCGGTAGCGCGGCCGGGGAGCTGTTTTTT. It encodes CASSSAGSAAGELFF.

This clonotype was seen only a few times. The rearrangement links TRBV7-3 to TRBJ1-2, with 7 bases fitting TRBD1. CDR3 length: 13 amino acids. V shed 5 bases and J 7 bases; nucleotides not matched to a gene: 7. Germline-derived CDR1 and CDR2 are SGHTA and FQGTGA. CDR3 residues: CASSPDRASGYTF. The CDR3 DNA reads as TGTGCCAGCAGCCCCGACAGGGCTAGTGGCTACACCTTC.

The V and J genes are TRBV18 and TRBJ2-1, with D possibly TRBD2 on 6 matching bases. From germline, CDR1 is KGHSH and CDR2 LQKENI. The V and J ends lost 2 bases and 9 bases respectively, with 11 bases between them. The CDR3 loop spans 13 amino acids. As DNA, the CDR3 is TGTGCCAGCTCACCAGTCTTGGAGGGTGAGCAGTTCTTC. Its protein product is CASSPVLEGEQFF.

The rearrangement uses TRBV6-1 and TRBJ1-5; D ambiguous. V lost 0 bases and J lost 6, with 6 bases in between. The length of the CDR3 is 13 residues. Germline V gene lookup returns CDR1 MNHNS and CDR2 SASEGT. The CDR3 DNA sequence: TGTGCCAGCAGTGAAGCTGAAAGTCAGCCCCAGCATTTT. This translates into CASSEAESQPQHF.

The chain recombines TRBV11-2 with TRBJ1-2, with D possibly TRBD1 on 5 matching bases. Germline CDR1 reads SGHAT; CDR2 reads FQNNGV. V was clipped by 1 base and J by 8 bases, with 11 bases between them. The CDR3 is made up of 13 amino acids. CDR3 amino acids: CASSLVGDEGYTF. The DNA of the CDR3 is TGTGCCAGCAGCTTAGTAGGGGACGAGGGCTACACCTTC.

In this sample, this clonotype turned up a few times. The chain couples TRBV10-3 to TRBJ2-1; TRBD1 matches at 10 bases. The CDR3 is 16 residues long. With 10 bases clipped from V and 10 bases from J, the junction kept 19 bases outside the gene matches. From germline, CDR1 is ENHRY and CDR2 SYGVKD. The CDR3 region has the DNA TGTGCCACCACAAACTCCCTCGGGACAGGGGATGTCGAGCAGTTCTTC. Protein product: CATTNSLGTGDVEQFF.

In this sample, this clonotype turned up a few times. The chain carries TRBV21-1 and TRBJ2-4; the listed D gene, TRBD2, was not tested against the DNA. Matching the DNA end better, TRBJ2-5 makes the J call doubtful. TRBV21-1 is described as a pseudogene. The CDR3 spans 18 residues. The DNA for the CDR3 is TGTGCCAGCAGCAACAATGGTTTGGGGCGACTAGGGGCGGAGACCCAGTACTTC. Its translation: CASSNNGLGRLGAETQYF.

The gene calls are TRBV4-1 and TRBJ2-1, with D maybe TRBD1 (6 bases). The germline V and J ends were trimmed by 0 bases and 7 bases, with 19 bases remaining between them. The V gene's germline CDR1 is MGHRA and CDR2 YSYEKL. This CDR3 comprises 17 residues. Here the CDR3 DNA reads TGCGCCAGCAGCCAAGAAAGGGGGTTCCCTAGAGGTAATGAGCAGTTCTTC. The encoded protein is CASSQERGFPRGNEQFF.

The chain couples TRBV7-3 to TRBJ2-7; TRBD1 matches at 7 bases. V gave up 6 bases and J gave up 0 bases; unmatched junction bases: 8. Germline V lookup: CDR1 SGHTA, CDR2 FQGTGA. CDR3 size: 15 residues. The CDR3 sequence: CASRRRQGNSYEQYF. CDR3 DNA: TGTGCCAGCAGGCGACGACAGGGTAACTCCTACGAGCAGTACTTC.

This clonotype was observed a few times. CDR3 nucleotides: TGTGCCAGCAGCTTTCAACTAGCGGGGCTTTCTAGCACAGATACGCAGTATTTT. Protein product: CASSFQLAGLSSTDTQYF. The chain combines TRBV7-2 with TRBJ2-3; TRBD2 matches 10 bases. Losses at the gene ends were 3 bases for V and 0 bases for J; bases not matched to a gene: 9. The CDR3 runs to 18 residues. Germline-derived CDR1 and CDR2 are SGHTA and FQGNSA.

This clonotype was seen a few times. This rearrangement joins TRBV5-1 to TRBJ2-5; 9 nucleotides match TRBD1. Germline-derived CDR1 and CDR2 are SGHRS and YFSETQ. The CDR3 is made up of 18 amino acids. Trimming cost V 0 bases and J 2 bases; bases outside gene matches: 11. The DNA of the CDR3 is TGCGCCAGCAGCTTGGTTACAACCGGGACAGGGAATCAAGAGACCCAGTACTTC. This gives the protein CASSLVTTGTGNQETQYF.

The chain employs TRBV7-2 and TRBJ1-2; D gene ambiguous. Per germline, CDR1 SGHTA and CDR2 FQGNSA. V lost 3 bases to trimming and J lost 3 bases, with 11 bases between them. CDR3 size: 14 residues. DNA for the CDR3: TGTGCCAGCAGCTTGCCCGGGAAAGACTATGGCTACACCTTC. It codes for CASSLPGKDYGYTF. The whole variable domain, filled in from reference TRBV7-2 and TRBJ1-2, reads GAGVSQSPSNKVTEKGKDVELRCDPISGHTALYWYRQSLGQGLEFLIYFQGNSAPDKSGLPSDRFSAERTGGSVSTLTIQRTQQEDSAVYLCASSLPGKDYGYTFGSGTRLTVV.

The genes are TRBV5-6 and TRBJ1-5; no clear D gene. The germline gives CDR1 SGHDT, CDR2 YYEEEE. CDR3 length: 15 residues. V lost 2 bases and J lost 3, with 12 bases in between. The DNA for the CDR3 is TGTGCCAGCAGCTTTGCTGGACGGCTCAATCAGCCCCAGCATTTT. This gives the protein CASSFAGRLNQPQHF.